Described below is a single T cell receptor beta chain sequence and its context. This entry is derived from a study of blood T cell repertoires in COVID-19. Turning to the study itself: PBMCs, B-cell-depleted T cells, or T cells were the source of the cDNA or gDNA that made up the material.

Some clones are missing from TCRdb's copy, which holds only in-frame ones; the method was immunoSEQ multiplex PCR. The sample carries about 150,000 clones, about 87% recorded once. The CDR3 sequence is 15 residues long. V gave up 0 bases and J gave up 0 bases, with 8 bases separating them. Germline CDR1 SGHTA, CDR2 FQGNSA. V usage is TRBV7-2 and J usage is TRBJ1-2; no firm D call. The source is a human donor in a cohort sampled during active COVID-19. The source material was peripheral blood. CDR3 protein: CASSLAWAANYGYTF. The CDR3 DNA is TGTGCCAGCAGCTTAGCGTGGGCAGCTAACTATGGCTACACCTTC.